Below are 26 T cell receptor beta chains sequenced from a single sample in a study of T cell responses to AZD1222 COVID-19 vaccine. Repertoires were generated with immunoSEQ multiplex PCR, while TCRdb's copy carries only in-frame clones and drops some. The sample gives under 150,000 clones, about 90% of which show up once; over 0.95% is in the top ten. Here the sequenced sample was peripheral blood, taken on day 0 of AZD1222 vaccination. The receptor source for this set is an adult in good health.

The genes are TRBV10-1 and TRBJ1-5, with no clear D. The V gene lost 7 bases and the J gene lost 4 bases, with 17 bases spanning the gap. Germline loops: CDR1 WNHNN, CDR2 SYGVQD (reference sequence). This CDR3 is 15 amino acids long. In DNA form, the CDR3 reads TGCGCCAGCACCCCCCGGGTAGCGAGAAATCAGCCCCAGCATTTT. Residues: CASTPRVARNQPQHF.

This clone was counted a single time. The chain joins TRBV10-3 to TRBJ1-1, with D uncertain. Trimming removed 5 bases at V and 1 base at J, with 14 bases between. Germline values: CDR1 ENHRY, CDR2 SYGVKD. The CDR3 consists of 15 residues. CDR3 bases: TGTGCCATCAGTACGCCTCGGGTGGGGAACACTGAAGCTTTCTTT. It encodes CAISTPRVGNTEAFF.

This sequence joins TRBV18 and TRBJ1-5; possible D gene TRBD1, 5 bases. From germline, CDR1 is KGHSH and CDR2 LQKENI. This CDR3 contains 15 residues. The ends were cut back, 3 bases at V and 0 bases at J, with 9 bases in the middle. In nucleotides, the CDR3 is TGTGCCAGCTCACCGCAGGGCCATAGCAATCAGCCCCAGCATTTT. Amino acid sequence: CASSPQGHSNQPQHF.

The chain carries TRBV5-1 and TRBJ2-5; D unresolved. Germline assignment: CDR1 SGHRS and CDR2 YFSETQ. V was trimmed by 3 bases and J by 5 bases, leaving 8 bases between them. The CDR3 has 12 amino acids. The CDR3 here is CASSYLYETQYF. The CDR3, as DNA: TGCGCCAGCAGCTATTTATACGAGACCCAGTACTTC.

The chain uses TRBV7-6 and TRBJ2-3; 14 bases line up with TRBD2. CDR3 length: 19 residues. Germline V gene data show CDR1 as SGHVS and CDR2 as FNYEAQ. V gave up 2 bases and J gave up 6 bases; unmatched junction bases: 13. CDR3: CASSLFSGGRLAGGDTQYF. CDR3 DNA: TGTGCCAGCAGCTTATTTTCCGGAGGGAGACTAGCGGGAGGGGATACGCAGTATTTT.

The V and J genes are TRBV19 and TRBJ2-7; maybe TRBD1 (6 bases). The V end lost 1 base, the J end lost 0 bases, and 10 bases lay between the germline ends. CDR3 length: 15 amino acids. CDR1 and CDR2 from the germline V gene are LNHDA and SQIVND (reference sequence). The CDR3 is CASSIGQGFSYEQYF. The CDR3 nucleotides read TGTGCCAGTAGTATAGGGCAGGGGTTCTCCTACGAGCAGTACTTC.

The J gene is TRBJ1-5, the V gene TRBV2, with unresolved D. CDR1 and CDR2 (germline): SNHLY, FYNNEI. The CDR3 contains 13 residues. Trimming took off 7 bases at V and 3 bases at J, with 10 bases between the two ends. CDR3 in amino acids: CASIEQFNQPQHF. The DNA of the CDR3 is TGTGCCAGCATAGAACAGTTCAATCAGCCCCAGCATTTT.

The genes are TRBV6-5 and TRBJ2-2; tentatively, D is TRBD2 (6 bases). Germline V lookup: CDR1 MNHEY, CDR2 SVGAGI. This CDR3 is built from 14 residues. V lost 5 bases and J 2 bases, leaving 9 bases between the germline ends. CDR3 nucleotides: TGTGCCAGCAGTCCGGGACTCAACACCGGGGAGCTGTTTTTT. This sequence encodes CASSPGLNTGELFF.

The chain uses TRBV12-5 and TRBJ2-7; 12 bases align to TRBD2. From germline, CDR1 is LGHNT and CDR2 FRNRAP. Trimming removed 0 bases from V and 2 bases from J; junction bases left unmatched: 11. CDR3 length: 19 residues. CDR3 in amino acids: CASGLVPRWTSGITYEQYF. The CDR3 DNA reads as TGTGCTAGTGGTTTGGTACCGAGGTGGACTAGCGGGATAACCTACGAGCAGTACTTC.

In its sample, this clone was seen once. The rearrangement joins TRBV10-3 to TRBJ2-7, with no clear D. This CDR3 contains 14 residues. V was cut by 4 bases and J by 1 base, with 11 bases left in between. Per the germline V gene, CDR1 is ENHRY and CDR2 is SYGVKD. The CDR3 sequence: CAISVKLRSYEQYF. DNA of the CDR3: TGTGCCATCAGTGTGAAACTTAGGTCCTACGAGCAGTACTTC.

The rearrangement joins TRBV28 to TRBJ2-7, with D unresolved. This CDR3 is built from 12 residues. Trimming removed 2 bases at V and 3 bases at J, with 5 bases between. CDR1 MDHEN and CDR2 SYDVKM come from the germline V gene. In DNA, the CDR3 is TGTGCCAGCAGTTTAGGCGGCTACGAGCAGTACTTC. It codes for CASSLGGYEQYF.

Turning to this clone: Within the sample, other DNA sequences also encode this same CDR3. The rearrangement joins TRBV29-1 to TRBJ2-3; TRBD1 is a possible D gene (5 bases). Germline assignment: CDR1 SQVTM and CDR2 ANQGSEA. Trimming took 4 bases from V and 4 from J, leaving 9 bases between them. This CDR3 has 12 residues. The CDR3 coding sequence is TGCAGCGTTGCAGTAGGGGCAGATACGCAGTATTTT. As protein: CSVAVGADTQYF.

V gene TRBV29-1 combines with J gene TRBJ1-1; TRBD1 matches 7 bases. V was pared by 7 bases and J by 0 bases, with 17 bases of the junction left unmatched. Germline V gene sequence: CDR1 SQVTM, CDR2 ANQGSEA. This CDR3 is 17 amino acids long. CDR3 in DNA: TGCAGCGCCCACCGGGACAGAAGACACCCGTTGAACACTGAAGCTTTCTTT. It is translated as CSAHRDRRHPLNTEAFF.

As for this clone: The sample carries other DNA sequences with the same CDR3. CDR3 sequence reads: CASSYSMGNTEAFF. CDR3 nucleotide sequence: TGTGCCAGCAGTTACTCAATGGGAAACACTGAAGCTTTCTTT. The chain is built from TRBV6-5 and TRBJ1-1, with D uncertain. V dropped 0 bases and J dropped 2 bases, with 7 bases sitting between them. CDR1 is MNHEY, CDR2 SVGAGI, per germline. The length of the CDR3 is 14 residues.

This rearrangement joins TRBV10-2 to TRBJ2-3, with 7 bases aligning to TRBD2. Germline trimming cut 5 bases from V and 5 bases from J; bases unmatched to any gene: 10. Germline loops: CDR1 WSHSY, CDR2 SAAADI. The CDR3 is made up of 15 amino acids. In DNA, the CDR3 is TGCGCCAGCAGTTTACCGGCGGGAGAGGGAGATACGCAGTATTTT. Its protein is CASSLPAGEGDTQYF.

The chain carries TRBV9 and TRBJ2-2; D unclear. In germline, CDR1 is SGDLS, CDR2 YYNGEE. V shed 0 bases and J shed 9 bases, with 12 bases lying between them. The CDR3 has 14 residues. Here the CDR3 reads CASSVVSLGRELFF. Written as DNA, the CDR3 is TGTGCCAGCAGCGTAGTTTCCCTCGGGCGGGAGCTGTTTTTT.

The CDR3 sequence is CASSMGIMGLLNTEAFF. The CDR3 region has the DNA TGTGCCAGTAGTATGGGGATCATGGGTCTTTTGAACACTGAAGCTTTCTTT. This chain links TRBV19 with TRBJ1-1; the D is unclear. The ends were cut back, 3 bases at V and 0 bases at J, with 17 bases in the middle. This CDR3 is built from 17 residues. The V gene's germline CDR1 is LNHDA and CDR2 SQIVND (reference sequence).

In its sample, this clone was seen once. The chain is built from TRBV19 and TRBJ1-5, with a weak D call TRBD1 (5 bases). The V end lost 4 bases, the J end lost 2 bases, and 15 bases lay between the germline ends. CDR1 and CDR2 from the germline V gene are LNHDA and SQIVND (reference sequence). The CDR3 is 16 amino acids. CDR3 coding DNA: TGTGCCAGTAGTACCCAATGGGGGTACGGCAATCAGCCCCAGCATTTT. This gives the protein CASSTQWGYGNQPQHF.

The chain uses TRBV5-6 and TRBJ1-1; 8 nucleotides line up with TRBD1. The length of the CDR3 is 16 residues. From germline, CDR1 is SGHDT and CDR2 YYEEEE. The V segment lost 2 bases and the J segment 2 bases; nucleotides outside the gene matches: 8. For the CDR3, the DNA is TGTGCCAGCAGCTTTGCCTACAGGGGGAGAAACACTGAAGCTTTCTTT. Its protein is CASSFAYRGRNTEAFF. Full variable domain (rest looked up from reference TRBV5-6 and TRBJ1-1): DAGVTQSPTHLIKTRGQQVTLRCSPKSGHDTVSWYQQALGQGPQFIFQYYEEEERQRGNFPDRFSGHQFPNYSSELNVNALLLGDSALYLCASSFAYRGRNTEAFFGQGTRLTVV.

In DNA form, the CDR3 reads TGTGCCAGCAGACGACTAGGGGCTGAGCAGTTCTTC. Its translation is CASRRLGAEQFF. The chain is built from TRBV6-5 and TRBJ2-1, with a possible D match to TRBD2 (6 bases). The CDR3 runs to 12 residues. Deletions cut 6 bases from V and 9 bases from J, with 12 bases between. Germline values: CDR1 MNHEY, CDR2 SVGAGI.

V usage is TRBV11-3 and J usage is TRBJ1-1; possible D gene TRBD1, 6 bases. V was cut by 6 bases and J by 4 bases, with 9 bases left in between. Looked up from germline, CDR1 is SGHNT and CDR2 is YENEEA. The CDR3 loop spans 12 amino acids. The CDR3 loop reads CASSSGATEAFF. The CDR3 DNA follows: TGTGCCAGCAGTTCGGGGGCCACTGAAGCTTTCTTT. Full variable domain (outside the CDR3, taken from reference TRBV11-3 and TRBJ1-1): EAGVVQSPRYKIIEKKQPVAFWCNPISGHNTLYWYLQNLGQGPELLIRYENEEAVDDSQLPKDRFSAERLKGVDSTLKIQPAELGDSAVYLCASSSGATEAFFGQGTRLTVV.

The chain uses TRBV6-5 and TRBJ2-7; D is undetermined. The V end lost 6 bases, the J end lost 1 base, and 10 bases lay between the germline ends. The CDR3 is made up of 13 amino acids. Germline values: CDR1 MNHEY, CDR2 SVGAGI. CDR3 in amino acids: CASRSPGSYEQYF. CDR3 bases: TGTGCCAGCAGATCTCCCGGGTCCTACGAGCAGTACTTC.

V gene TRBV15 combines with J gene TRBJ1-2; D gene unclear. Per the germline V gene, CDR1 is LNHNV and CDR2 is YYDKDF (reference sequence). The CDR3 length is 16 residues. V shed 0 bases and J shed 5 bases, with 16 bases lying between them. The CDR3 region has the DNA TGTGCCACCAGCAGAGATCCCCAGGTCCCACGTTATGGCTACACCTTC. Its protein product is CATSRDPQVPRYGYTF.

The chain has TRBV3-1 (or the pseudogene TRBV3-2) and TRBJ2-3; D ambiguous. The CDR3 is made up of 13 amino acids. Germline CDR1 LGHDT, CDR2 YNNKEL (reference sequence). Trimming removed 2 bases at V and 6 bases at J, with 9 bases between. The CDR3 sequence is CASSQFLLDTQYF. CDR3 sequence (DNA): TGTGCCAGCAGCCAATTTCTGTTGGATACGCAGTATTTT.

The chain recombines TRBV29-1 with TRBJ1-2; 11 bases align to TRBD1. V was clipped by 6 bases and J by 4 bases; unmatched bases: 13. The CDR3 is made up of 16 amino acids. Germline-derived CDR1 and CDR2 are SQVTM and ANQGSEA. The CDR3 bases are TGCAGCGTCGCCGGGACAGGGGGGTTGGCGGGCTATGGCTACACCTTC. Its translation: CSVAGTGGLAGYGYTF.

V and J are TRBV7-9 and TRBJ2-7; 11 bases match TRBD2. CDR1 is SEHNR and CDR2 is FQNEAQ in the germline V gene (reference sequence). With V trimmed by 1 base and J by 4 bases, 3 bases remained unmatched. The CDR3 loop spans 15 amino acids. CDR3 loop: CASSLGGLAGYEQYF. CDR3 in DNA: TGTGCCAGCAGCTTAGGAGGACTAGCGGGTTACGAGCAGTACTTC.